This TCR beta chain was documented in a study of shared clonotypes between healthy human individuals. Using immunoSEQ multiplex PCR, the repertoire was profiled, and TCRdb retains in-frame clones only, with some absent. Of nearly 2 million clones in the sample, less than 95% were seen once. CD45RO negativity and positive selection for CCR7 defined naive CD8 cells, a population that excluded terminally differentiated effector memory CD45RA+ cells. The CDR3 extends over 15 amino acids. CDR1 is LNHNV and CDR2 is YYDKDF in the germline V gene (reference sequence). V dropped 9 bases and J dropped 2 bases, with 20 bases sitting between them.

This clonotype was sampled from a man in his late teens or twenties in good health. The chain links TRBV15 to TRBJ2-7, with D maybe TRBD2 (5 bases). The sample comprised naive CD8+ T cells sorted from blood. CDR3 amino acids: CATNPASGGPYEQYF. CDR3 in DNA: TGTGCCACAAACCCGGCCAGCGGAGGCCCCTACGAGCAGTACTTC.